One sample yielded the 13 T cell receptor beta chains listed below, sequenced in a study of blood T cells in healthy people across ages. A J-beta primer mix and a sample-barcoded 5' primer were used in a second PCR of roughly 6 to 12 cycles. Using its own MiXCR run on the 5' RACE reads, TCRdb lists one record per CDR3 protein. This sample has roughly 1.9 million distinct CDR3 sequences, with 35% to 50% found just once. Sequenced input: blood. All receptors come from a human donor in good health.

This clonotype was counted only a few times. The chain has TRBV25-1 and TRBJ1-2; the D gene is possibly TRBD1 (6 bases). Germline V CDR1 and CDR2: MGHDK, SYGVNS. V lost 3 bases, J lost 8 bases, and 16 bases lay in between. The length of the CDR3 is 14 residues. CDR3 residues: CASSDAGDRGGYTF. The CDR3, as DNA: TGTGCCAGCAGTGATGCAGGGGATAGAGGGGGCTACACCTTC.

This clonotype was detected once. The J gene is TRBJ2-2, the V gene TRBV4-3; TRBD1 or TRBD2 may be the D gene (5 bases each). Trimming stripped 3 bases from V and 7 bases from J, with 21 bases between. This CDR3 comprises 17 residues. The germline CDR1 and CDR2 sequences are LGHNA and YSLEER. The CDR3 nucleotides read TGCGCCAGCAGCCACTCGGACGAGGGGTTCTATAACGGGGAGCTGTTTTTT. The encoded protein is CASSHSDEGFYNGELFF.

This clonotype was found a few times. This chain uses TRBV6-6 with TRBJ2-5; a weak D match, TRBD2 (7 bases). This CDR3 comprises 13 residues. Trimming removed 7 bases at V and 11 bases at J, with 20 bases between. Germline CDR1 MNHNY, CDR2 SVGAGI (reference sequence). This CDR3 is CASTTRGGLRQYF. The CDR3 DNA is TGTGCCAGCACCACAAGGGGGGGTCTGCGGCAGTACTTC.

The table lists this clonotype with a count of one. This sequence joins TRBV12-3 or TRBV12-4 and TRBJ2-3; TRBD1 matches 8 bases. The CDR3 has 16 residues. Germline trimming cut 4 bases from V and 4 bases from J; bases unmatched to any gene: 10. CDR3 region: CASSSTRQGSSDTQYF. DNA for the CDR3: TGTGCCAGCAGTTCCACACGACAGGGGTCGTCAGATACGCAGTATTTT.

This clonotype was seen many times. The V call is TRBV20-1, the J call TRBJ1-1, with D possibly being TRBD1 (5 bases). The V end was cut by 8 bases, the J end by 5 bases, with 15 bases between. The germline V gene has CDR1 DFQATT and CDR2 SNEGSKA (reference sequence). This CDR3 comprises 12 residues. For the CDR3, the DNA is TGCAGTTGTCCAGGGATTTATACTGAAGCTTTCTTT. Translated: CSCPGIYTEAFF.

This clonotype was observed at least ten times. The CDR3: CASSQGTGFYEQYF. In DNA, the CDR3 is TGTGCCAGCAGCCAAGGTACAGGATTCTACGAGCAGTACTTC. The J gene is TRBJ2-7, the V gene TRBV4-2, with a tentative D call TRBD1 (5 bases). Trimming took off 1 base at V and 3 bases at J, with 10 bases between the two ends. This CDR3 has 14 residues. Germline V CDR1 and CDR2: LGHNA, YNFKEQ.

The chain uses TRBV20-1 and TRBJ2-7, with D maybe TRBD1 (6 bases). This CDR3 spans 14 amino acids. V shed 3 bases and J shed 7 bases, with 19 bases lying between them. The germline gives CDR1 DFQATT, CDR2 SNEGSKA (reference sequence). The chain's CDR3 is CSASGHRVDREQYF. The CDR3 nucleotides read TGCAGTGCTAGCGGACACAGGGTCGATAGGGAGCAGTACTTC.

J is TRBJ2-3 and V is TRBV12-3 or TRBV12-4; D ambiguous. This CDR3 has 15 residues. V was pared by 5 bases and J by 1 base, with 13 bases between. The CDR3 protein is CASSLDSYRTDTQYF. CDR3 coding DNA: TGTGCCAGCAGTCTAGATAGTTACCGCACAGATACGCAGTATTTT.

A few counts support this clonotype. V usage is TRBV11-2 and J usage is TRBJ1-2; D gene uncertain. The germline CDR1 and CDR2 sequences are SGHAT and FQNNGV. The V and J ends lost 1 base and 5 bases respectively, with 14 bases between them. The CDR3 is 15 amino acids. CDR3 sequence: CASSLGAATTYGYTF. The CDR3, as DNA: TGTGCCAGCAGCTTAGGGGCGGCCACAACTTATGGCTACACCTTC.

This clonotype was observed a handful of times. This chain links TRBV7-2 with TRBJ1-5; D is possibly TRBD1 (5 bases). CDR1 is SGHTA, CDR2 FQGNSA, per germline. The CDR3 has 15 amino acids. V gave up 5 bases and J gave up 5 bases, with 16 bases separating them. CDR3 sequence (DNA): TGTGCCAGCAGCCAAAACGGGGGACGGGATCAGCCCCAGCATTTT. Translated, it gives CASSQNGGRDQPQHF.

This chain joins TRBV5-1 and TRBJ2-6, with 9 bases that match TRBD1. The V gene's germline CDR1 is SGHRS and CDR2 YFSETQ. Unmatched junction bases numbered 12, after V lost 5 bases and J lost 0 bases. This CDR3 is 19 amino acids long. The CDR3: CASSYRQGEGASGANVLTF. CDR3 bases: TGCGCCAGCAGTTATAGACAGGGGGAAGGGGCCTCTGGGGCCAACGTCCTGACTTTC.

This clonotype was picked up a small number of times. The CDR3 reads CASWPGLVYEQYF. CDR3 in DNA: TGTGCCAGTTGGCCGGGACTAGTATACGAGCAGTACTTC. The chain carries TRBV7-2 and TRBJ2-7; 8 positions agree with TRBD2. Germline CDR1 is SGHTA and CDR2 is FQGNSA. The CDR3 is made up of 13 amino acids. J lost 4 bases, V lost 9 bases, and 8 bases had no gene match.

The table lists this clonotype with a few counts. The chain carries TRBV5-1 and TRBJ1-1; a weak D match, TRBD1 (5 bases). V lost 0 bases and J lost 1, with 13 bases in between. CDR3 length: 16 residues. Per germline, CDR1 SGHRS and CDR2 YFSETQ. The CDR3 DNA reads as TGCGCCAGCAGCTTGGTAGACCAGGGTTGGAACACTGAAGCTTTCTTT. Its protein is CASSLVDQGWNTEAFF.